The rows below give T cell receptor beta chains drawn from one sample of a study of beta chain features in type 1 diabetes. Generated by immunoSEQ multiplex PCR, the TCRdb table keeps only in-frame clones and is missing some. The sample gives some 660,000 clones, around an eighth of which show up once; just under 0.04% is in the top ten. Sequencing was performed on naive CD4+ T cells from blood. These receptors originate from a man between 18 and 35 years old with type 1 diabetes. Each CDR3 is given with its conserved first and last residue. Fields, in order: CDR3 length, clone size, V gene, D gene, J gene, CDR3 protein, CDR3 DNA. The D gene is left open where the match is weak. Rows may omit the clone size; those that give it use once, few, many or a size class.

14	NA	TRBV5-1	TRBD1	TRBJ1-1	CASSAIPGGTEAFF	TGCGCCAGCAGCGCGATACCAGGGGGCACTGAAGCTTTCTTT
14	NA	TRBV9	NA	TRBJ1-1	CASSRGSMNTEAFF	TGTGCCAGCAGCAGGGGCAGCATGAACACTGAAGCTTTCTTT
14	NA	TRBV18	NA	TRBJ1-1	CASSPGQTNTEAFF	TGTGCCAGCTCGCCTGGACAGACGAACACTGAAGCTTTCTTT
12	NA	TRBV5-6	NA	TRBJ2-1	CASSLERREQFF	TGTGCCAGCAGCTTGGAGAGAAGGGAGCAGTTCTTC
15	NA	TRBV5-1	NA	TRBJ1-1	CASSLDLPRGTEAFF	TGCGCCAGCAGCTTGGACCTTCCGAGGGGCACTGAAGCTTTCTTT
13	NA	TRBV30	NA	TRBJ2-6	CASKLSGANVLTF	TGTGCCTCAAAGCTATCTGGGGCCAACGTCCTGACTTTC
15	few	TRBV10-3	NA	TRBJ1-5	CAISRSGDSNQPQHF	TGTGCCATCAGCAGGTCTGGAGATAGCAATCAGCCCCAGCATTTT
12	NA	TRBV7-3	NA	TRBJ2-2	CASSLLTGELFF	TGTGCCAGCAGCTTGCTCACCGGGGAGCTGTTTTTT
16	NA	TRBV27	TRBD1	TRBJ1-1	CASRRDRAIRGTEAFF	TGTGCCAGCAGAAGGGACAGGGCGATAAGAGGGACTGAAGCTTTCTTT
11	few	TRBV30	TRBD2	TRBJ2-1	CAWSDLAGGFF	TGTGCCTGGAGTGATCTAGCGGGAGGGTTCTTC
14	NA	TRBV6-1	TRBD1	TRBJ2-5	CATSIGQGEETQYF	TGTGCCACCTCCATCGGGCAGGGGGAAGAGACCCAGTACTTC
14	few	TRBV19	NA	TRBJ2-7	CASSMLVLDRLLVF	TGTGCCAGTAGTATGCTGGTACTCGACAGGCTTTTGGTCTTC
12	NA	TRBV30	NA	TRBJ1-2	CAWSALAPGYTF	TGTGCCTGGAGTGCCCTTGCCCCGGGCTACACCTTC
16	NA	TRBV14	NA	TRBJ2-3	CASSGFAGLGADTQYF	TGTGCCAGCAGCGGATTCGCGGGATTGGGCGCAGATACGCAGTATTTT